Below, 13 T cell receptor beta chains from the same sample are listed, as sequenced in a study of cytomegalovirus exposure and HLA in healthy donors. The PCR used 60 Vbeta and 13 Jbeta primers. Profiling relied on immunoSEQ multiplex PCR, and the TCRdb table lists in-frame clones only, not all of them. The sample comprises 95,000 to 150,000 clones, approximately 15% of which are singletons, and 1.9% rests with the top ten. Sequencing input: PBMCs. These receptors all stem from a woman aged 18 to 35 in good health and CMV-seronegative.

This clone was counted many times. V gene TRBV1 combines with J gene TRBJ2-5; the DNA was not used to check the table's D call, TRBD2. TRBV1 is recorded as a pseudogene. The CDR3 runs 16 residues. CDR3 loop: CTSSQPWTTTQETQYF. In DNA, the CDR3 is TGCACCAGCAGCCAACCGTGGACTACCACACAAGAGACCCAGTACTTC.

The chain combines TRBV6-5 with TRBJ1-1; D uncertain. This CDR3 contains 13 residues. Germline V CDR1 and CDR2: MNHEY, SVGAGI. V was trimmed by 3 bases and J by 0 bases, leaving 5 bases between them. The CDR3 loop reads CASSYTVNTEAFF. Written as DNA, the CDR3 is TGTGCCAGCAGTTATACAGTGAACACTGAAGCTTTCTTT.

This clone was observed a handful of times. CDR3 region: CASSQNGQGRAFF. In nucleotides, the CDR3 is TGCGCCAGCAGCCAAAACGGACAGGGTAGGGCTTTCTTT. The chain couples TRBV4-3 to TRBJ1-1, with 8 bases aligning to TRBD1. This CDR3 is 13 amino acids long. V shed 2 bases and J 11 bases; nucleotides not matched to a gene: 7. CDR1 is LGHNA and CDR2 is YSLEER in the germline V gene.

The J gene is TRBJ1-1, the V gene TRBV5-1; D is uncertain. CDR3 length equals 11 residues. CDR1 is SGHRS and CDR2 is YFSETQ in the germline V gene. Between the trimmed V and J ends, which lost 5 bases and 5 bases, there was a span of 7 bases. The CDR3 spells CASRGATEAFF. DNA of the CDR3: TGCGCCAGCAGAGGAGCAACTGAAGCTTTCTTT.

The table lists this clone with a few counts. The chain employs TRBV28 and TRBJ2-1; 8 nucleotides align to TRBD2. Germline V lookup: CDR1 MDHEN, CDR2 SYDVKM. After removal of 6 bases from V and 4 bases from J, the junction contained 11 bases not matched to a gene. The CDR3 has 16 residues. The CDR3 spells CASRGAAGDWYNEQFF. Written as DNA, the CDR3 is TGTGCCAGCAGAGGGGCAGCGGGAGACTGGTACAATGAGCAGTTCTTC. Full variable domain (remainder filled in from reference TRBV28 and TRBJ2-1): DVKVTQSSRYLVKRTGEKVFLECVQDMDHENMFWYRQDPGLGLRLIYFSYDVKMKEKGDIPEGYSVSREKKERFSLILESASTNQTSMYLCASRGAAGDWYNEQFFGPGTRLTVL.

This clone was counted only a few times. The chain couples TRBV2 to TRBJ1-1; 11 bases fit TRBD1. The trim removed 6 bases at V and 4 bases at J, leaving 7 bases unmatched. The CDR3 contains 15 residues. Per germline, CDR1 SNHLY and CDR2 FYNNEI. CDR3 protein: CASRAGTGGSTEAFF. CDR3 nucleotide sequence: TGTGCCAGCAGGGCTGGGACAGGGGGTAGCACTGAAGCTTTCTTT.

CDR3 DNA sequence: TGTGCCAGCCCCTGCGGGGGCTACACCTTC. Protein sequence: CASPCGGYTF. The chain uses TRBV6-4 and TRBJ1-2; D not certain. V dropped 8 bases and J dropped 8 bases, with 9 bases sitting between them. This CDR3 is 10 amino acids long. CDR1 MRHNA and CDR2 SNTAGT come from the germline V gene.

V usage is TRBV30 and J usage is TRBJ1-2; 7 bases map to TRBD1. CDR1 GTSNPN and CDR2 SVGIG come from the germline V gene (reference sequence). After removal of 1 base from V and 4 bases from J, the junction contained 15 bases not matched to a gene. CDR3 length equals 17 residues. CDR3 sequence reads: CAWSDPTADDRAYGYTF. The CDR3 DNA is TGTGCCTGGAGTGACCCGACCGCCGACGACAGGGCCTATGGCTACACCTTC.

This clone was counted only a few times. The chain links TRBV2 to TRBJ1-1, with D maybe TRBD1 (6 bases). The V gene lost 11 bases and the J gene lost 2 bases, with 12 bases spanning the gap. Germline V gene lookup returns CDR1 SNHLY and CDR2 FYNNEI. The CDR3 consists of 12 residues. Here the CDR3 reads CALTQGNTEAFF. The DNA of the CDR3 is TGTGCCCTCACACAGGGAAACACTGAAGCTTTCTTT.

J is TRBJ2-4 and V is TRBV30; 7 bases match TRBD1. The CDR3 sequence is 15 residues long. V trimming: 3 bases; J trimming: 0 bases; junction bases outside the gene matches: 5. CDR1 and CDR2 (germline): GTSNPN, SVGIG (reference sequence). The CDR3 DNA follows: TGTGCCTGGAGCGCCGACAGGGTAGCCAAAAACATTCAGTACTTC. Amino acid sequence: CAWSADRVAKNIQYF.

This clone showed up just a few times. The chain combines TRBV23-1 with TRBJ1-1, with 7 nucleotides matching TRBD1. TRBV23-1 is recorded as an ORF, its role being uncertain. The CDR3 extends over 14 amino acids. The V segment lost 8 bases and the J segment 6 bases; nucleotides outside the gene matches: 12. The CDR3 DNA reads TGCGCCAGCTTGACCGGGACAGTAAGCCCTGAAGCTTTCTTT. Amino acid sequence: CASLTGTVSPEAFF.

In its sample, this clone was seen a few times. The J gene is TRBJ1-4, the V gene TRBV7-9; D possibly corresponds to TRBD1 (6 bases). The CDR3 extends over 15 amino acids. Trimming stripped 1 base from V and 4 bases from J, with 10 bases between. CDR1 SEHNR and CDR2 FQNEAQ come from the germline V gene (reference sequence). CDR3 residues: CASSLGGRGNEKLFF. The CDR3 DNA is TGTGCCAGCAGCTTAGGGGGGCGAGGTAATGAAAAACTGTTTTTT.

The rearrangement links TRBV9 to TRBJ2-6; weak D call: TRBD1 (6 bases). The CDR3 totals 15 residues. Trimming pared 0 bases from V and 2 bases from J, leaving 6 bases between. Germline loops: CDR1 SGDLS, CDR2 YYNGEE. The CDR3 coding sequence is TGTGCCAGCAGCGTAGACAGGGCTGGGGCCAACGTCCTGACTTTC. Translating gives CASSVDRAGANVLTF. The variable domain in full, completed from reference TRBV9 and TRBJ2-6, reads DSGVTQTPKHLITATGQRVTLRCSPRSGDLSVYWYQQSLDQGLQFLIQYYNGEERAKGNILERFSAQQFPDLHSELNLSSLELGDSALYFCASSVDRAGANVLTFGAGSRLTVL.